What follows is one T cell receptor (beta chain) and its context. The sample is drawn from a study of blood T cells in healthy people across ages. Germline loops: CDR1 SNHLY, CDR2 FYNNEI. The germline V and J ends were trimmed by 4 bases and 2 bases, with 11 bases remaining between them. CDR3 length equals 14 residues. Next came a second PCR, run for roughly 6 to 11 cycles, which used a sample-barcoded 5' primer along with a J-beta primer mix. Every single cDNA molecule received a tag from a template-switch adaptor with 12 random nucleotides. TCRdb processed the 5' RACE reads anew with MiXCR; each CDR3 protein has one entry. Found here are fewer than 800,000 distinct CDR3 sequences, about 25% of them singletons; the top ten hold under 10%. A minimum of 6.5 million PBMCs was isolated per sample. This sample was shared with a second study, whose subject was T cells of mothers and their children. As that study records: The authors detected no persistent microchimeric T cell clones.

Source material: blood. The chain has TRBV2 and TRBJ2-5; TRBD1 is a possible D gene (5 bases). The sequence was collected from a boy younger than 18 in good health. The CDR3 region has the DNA TGTGCCAGCAGTGTTGGGGCCATACAAGAGACCCAGTACTTC. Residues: CASSVGAIQETQYF.